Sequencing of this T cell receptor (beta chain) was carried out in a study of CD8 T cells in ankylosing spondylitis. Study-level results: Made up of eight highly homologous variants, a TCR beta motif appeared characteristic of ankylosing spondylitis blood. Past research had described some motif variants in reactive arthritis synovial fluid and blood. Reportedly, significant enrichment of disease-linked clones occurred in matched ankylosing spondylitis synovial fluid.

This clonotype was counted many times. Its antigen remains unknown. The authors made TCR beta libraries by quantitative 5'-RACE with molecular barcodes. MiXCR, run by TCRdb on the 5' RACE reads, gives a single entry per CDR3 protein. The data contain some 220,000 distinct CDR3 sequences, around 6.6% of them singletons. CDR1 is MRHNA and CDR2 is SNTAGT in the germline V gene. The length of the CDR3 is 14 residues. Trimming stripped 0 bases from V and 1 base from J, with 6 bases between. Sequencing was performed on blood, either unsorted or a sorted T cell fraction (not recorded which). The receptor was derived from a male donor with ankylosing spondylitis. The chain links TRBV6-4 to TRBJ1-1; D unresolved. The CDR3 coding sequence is TGTGCCAGCAGTGACTCGGCGGGGAACACTGAAGCTTTCTTT. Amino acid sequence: CASSDSAGNTEAFF.